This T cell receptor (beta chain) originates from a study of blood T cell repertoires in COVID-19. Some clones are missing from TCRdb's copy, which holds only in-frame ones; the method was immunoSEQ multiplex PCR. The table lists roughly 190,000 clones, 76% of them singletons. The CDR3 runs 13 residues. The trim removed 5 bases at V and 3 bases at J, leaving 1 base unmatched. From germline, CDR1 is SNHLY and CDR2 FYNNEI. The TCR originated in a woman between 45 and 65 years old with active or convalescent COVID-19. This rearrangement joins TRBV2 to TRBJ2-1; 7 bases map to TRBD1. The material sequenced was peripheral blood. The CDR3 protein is CASSRDSYNEQFF. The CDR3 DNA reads TGTGCCAGCAGTAGGGACAGCTACAATGAGCAGTTCTTC.